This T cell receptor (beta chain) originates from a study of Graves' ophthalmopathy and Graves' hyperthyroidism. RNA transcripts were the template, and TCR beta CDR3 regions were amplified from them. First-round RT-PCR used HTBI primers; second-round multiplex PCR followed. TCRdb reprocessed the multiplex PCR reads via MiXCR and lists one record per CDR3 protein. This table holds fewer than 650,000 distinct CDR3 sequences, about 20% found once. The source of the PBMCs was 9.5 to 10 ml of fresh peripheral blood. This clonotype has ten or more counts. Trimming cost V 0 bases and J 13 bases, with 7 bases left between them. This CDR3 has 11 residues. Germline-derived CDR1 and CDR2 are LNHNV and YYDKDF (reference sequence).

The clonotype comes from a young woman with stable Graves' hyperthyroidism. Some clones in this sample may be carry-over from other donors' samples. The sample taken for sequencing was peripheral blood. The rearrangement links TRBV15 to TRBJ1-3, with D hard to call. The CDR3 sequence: CATSREQMIYF. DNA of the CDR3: TGTGCCACCAGCAGAGAACAGATGATATATTTT.